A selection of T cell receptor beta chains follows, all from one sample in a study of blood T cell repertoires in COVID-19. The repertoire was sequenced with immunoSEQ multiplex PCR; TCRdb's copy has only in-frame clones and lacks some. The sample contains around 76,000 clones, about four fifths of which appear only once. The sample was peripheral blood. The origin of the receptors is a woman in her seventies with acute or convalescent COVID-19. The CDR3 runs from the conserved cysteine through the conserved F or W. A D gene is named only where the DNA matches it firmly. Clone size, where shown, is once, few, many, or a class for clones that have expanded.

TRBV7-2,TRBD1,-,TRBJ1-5,TGTGCCAGCAGCCCTAACCCGACAGGGCTCCAAGGGCCCCAGCATTTT,CASSPNPTGLQGPQHF
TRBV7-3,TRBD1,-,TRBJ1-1,TGTGCCAGCAGCCCAAGGACAGGGGGCAACACTGAAGCTTTCTTT,CASSPRTGGNTEAFF
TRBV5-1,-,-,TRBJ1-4,TGCGCCAGCAGCTTGGTGGGGGGGATAAATGAAAAACTGTTTTTT,CASSLVGGINEKLFF
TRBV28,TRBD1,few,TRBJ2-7,TGTGCCAGCAGTTTAAGGACAGGGGGTCTCGGCTACGAGCAGTACTTC,CASSLRTGGLGYEQYF
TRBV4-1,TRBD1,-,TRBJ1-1,TGCGCCAGCAGCCAAGTTCAGGGGGCGGCGAACACTGAAGCTTTCTTT,CASSQVQGAANTEAFF
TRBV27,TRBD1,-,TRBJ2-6,TGTGCCAGCAGTCTGACACACGGGACAGGGGGCTCTGGGGCCAACGTCCTGACTTTC,CASSLTHGTGGSGANVLTF
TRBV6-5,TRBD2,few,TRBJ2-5,TGTGCCAGCAGTCGGGGGGTTCAAGAGACCCAGTACTTC,CASSRGVQETQYF
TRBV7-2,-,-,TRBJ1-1,TGTGCCAGCAGCTTAGTCATGAACACTGAAGCTTTCTTT,CASSLVMNTEAFF
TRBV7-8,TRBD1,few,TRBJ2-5,TGTGCCAGCAGCTTAGATTACCGGGGACAGGGTTTTTTTCGGGAGACCCAGTACTTC,CASSLDYRGQGFFRETQYF
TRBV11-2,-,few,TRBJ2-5,TGTGCCAGCAGCTTAGCCGGGGTAGAGACCCAGTACTTC,CASSLAGVETQYF
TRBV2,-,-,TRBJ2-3,TGTGCCAGCAGTGAAGCGCTTTCCGGAGATACGCAGTATTTT,CASSEALSGDTQYF
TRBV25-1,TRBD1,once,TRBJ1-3,TGTGCCAGCAGCAAAACAGGGGCCTCTGGAAACACCATATATTTT,CASSKTGASGNTIYF
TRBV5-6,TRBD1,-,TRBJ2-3,TGTGCCAGCAGCTCACGGGGACAGGGATGGACAGATACGCAGTATTTT,CASSSRGQGWTDTQYF
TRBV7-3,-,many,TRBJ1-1,TGTGCCAGCAGCTTAAACAGGAACACTGAAGCTTTCTTT,CASSLNRNTEAFF
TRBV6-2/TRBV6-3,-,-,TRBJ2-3,TGTGCCAGCAGCCAAGGTGGGCAGGCTACGCAGTATTTT,CASSQGGQATQYF
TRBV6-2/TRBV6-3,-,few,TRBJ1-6,TGTGCCAGCAGTTACTCGGCCTCCTTTTCACCCCTCCACTTT,CASSYSASFSPLHF
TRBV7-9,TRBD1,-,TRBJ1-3,TGTGCCAGCGATCAGGGGGCTGGAAACACCATATATTTT,CASDQGAGNTIYF
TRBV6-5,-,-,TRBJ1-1,TGTGCCAGCAGTTACAATTCAGGGATGAACACTGAAGCTTTCTTT,CASSYNSGMNTEAFF
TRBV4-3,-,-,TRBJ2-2,TGCGCCAGCAGCACTAGCCTCCCCGGGGAGCTGTTTTTT,CASSTSLPGELFF
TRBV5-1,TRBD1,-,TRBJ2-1,TGCGCCAGCAGGGGGGGACAGGGGTCCTACAATGAGCAGTTCTTC,CASRGGQGSYNEQFF
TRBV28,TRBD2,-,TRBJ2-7,TGTGCCAGCAGTAACGGACTAGCGGGAGCCCACGAGCAGTACTTC,CASSNGLAGAHEQYF
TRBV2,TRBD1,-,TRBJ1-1,TGTGCCAGCAATTCCCGGGACAGGATCACTGAAGCTTTCTTT,CASNSRDRITEAFF
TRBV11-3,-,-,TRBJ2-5,TGTGCCAGCAGCTTAGGTGGGGGGGCAGAGACCCAGTACTTC,CASSLGGGAETQYF
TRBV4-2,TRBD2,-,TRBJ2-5,TGTGCCAGCAGCCAAGGGGAGGGCACGGGCCAAGAGACCCAGTACTTC,CASSQGEGTGQETQYF
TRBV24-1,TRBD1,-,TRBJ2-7,TGTGCCACCAGTGATCCGGGACAGGGGGCTTACGAGCAGTACTTC,CATSDPGQGAYEQYF
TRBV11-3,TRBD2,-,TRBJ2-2,TGTGCCAGCAGCCATAGCGGGGGGGCAGAGGACGGGGAGCTGTTTTTT,CASSHSGGAEDGELFF
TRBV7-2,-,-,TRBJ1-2,TGTGCCAGCAGCTTCGAAGCGTACAGGGATGGCTACACCTTC,CASSFEAYRDGYTF
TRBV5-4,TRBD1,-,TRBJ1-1,TGTGCCAGCAGCTCCGGGACAGGGAGGATCACTGAAGCTTTCTTT,CASSSGTGRITEAFF
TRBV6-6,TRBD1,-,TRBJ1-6,TGTGCCAGCAGCCCTACAGGGGGTAATTCACCCCTCCACTTT,CASSPTGGNSPLHF
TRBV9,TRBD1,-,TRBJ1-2,TGTGCCAGCAGCGTAGACAGGGGAGAAGGCTACACCTTC,CASSVDRGEGYTF
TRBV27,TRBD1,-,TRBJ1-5,TGTGCCAGCATCCCATCCGGACAGGGAAATCAGCCCCAGCATTTT,CASIPSGQGNQPQHF
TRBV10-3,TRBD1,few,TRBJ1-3,TGTGCCATCAGTGCTGACAGGGGTCTCGGCGCTGGAAACACCATATATTTT,CAISADRGLGAGNTIYF
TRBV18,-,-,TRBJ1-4,TGTGCCAGCTCACCCGGGGAACAGGGCGATGAAAAACTGTTTTTT,CASSPGEQGDEKLFF
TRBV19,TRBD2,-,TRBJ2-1,TGTGCCAGTAGTCTAACGGTCGGGGGGTCGGGTTCCTACAATGAGCAGTTCTTC,CASSLTVGGSGSYNEQFF
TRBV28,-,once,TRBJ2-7,TGTGCCAGCCTCGACGGAGCGTCCCCCTCCTACGAGCAGTACTTC,CASLDGASPSYEQYF
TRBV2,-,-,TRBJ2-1,TGTGCCAGCAGTGCCTCCGGGTTCGATGAGCAGTTCTTC,CASSASGFDEQFF
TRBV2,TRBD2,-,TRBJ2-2,TGTGCCAGCAGTCGACTAGCGTCGAACACCGGGGAGCTGTTTTTT,CASSRLASNTGELFF
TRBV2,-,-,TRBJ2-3,TGTGCCAGCAGGGGACACGATACGCAGTATTTT,CASRGHDTQYF
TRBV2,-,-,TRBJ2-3,TGTGCCAGCAGTAACGGTAGAGAACTAGCGCAGTATTTT,CASSNGRELAQYF
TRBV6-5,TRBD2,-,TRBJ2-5,TGTGCCAGCAGTTCGGCTAGCGGGATTGAAGAGACCCAGTACTTC,CASSSASGIEETQYF
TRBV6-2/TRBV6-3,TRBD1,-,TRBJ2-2,TGTGCCAGCAGTTACCCGGGACAGGGAATCCGCGGGGAGCTGTTTTTT,CASSYPGQGIRGELFF
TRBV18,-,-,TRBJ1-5,TGTGCCAGCTCACCACTGCAGGGGAAGCAGCCCCAGCATTTT,CASSPLQGKQPQHF
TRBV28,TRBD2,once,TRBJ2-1,TGTGCCAGCAGGGTGACTAGCGGAGAATACAATGAGCAGTTCTTC,CASRVTSGEYNEQFF
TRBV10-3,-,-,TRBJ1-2,TGTGCCATCAGTGAGTCACAGGGCCAAAAGGCTAATGGCTACACCTTC,CAISESQGQKANGYTF
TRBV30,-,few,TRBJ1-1,TGTGCCTGGAGTCAAGCGGGCGCTGAAGCTTTCTTT,CAWSQAGAEAFF